This is a list of T cell receptor beta chains from one sample in a study of blood T cell repertoires in COVID-19. Profiled with immunoSEQ multiplex PCR; TCRdb holds only in-frame clones, not every one. This table has about 68,000 clones, 85% to 90% appearing once. Sequencing was carried out using peripheral blood. The origin of the receptors is a man aged 50-60 years with active COVID-19. CDR3s include the opening cysteine and the closing phenylalanine or tryptophan. D genes are given only for firm matches. The size of a clone is reported for some rows only, either as once, few or many, or as a class for expanded clones.

d_call	clone_size	v_call	j_call	cdr3_nt	cdr3_aa
.	.	TRBV3-1/TRBV3-2	TRBJ1-3	TGTGCCAGCAGCCCCCAGCGGCACGGGGGAAACACCATATATTTT	CASSPQRHGGNTIYF
TRBD2	.	TRBV2	TRBJ2-7	TGTGCCAGCAGTTCAAAGCAGGCCGGGACTATCGAGCAGTACTTC	CASSSKQAGTIEQYF
TRBD1	.	TRBV5-1	TRBJ1-2	TGCGCCAGCAGCTTCGGGACAGACTATGGCTACACCTTC	CASSFGTDYGYTF
TRBD1	few	TRBV19	TRBJ1-5	TGTGCCAGTAGTCCCCTGACAGGGGGCGCGGGGCAGCCCCAGCATTTT	CASSPLTGGAGQPQHF
TRBD1	.	TRBV27	TRBJ1-6	TGTGCCAGCAGTTTAAATCTGGGACAGGGTGTTTCACCCCTCCACTTT	CASSLNLGQGVSPLHF
TRBD2	.	TRBV6-1	TRBJ2-7	TGTGCCAGCAGTGAAACTTGGGTGTCGGGGGGAACCTACGAGCAGTACTTC	CASSETWVSGGTYEQYF
TRBD1	.	TRBV11-2	TRBJ2-5	TGTGCCAGCAGCTACTCAGGGGGTCAACAAGAGACCCAGTACTTC	CASSYSGGQQETQYF
TRBD1	.	TRBV6-4	TRBJ1-1	TGTGCCAGCAGGGAACAGGGGTTAATGAACACTGAAGCTTTCTTT	CASREQGLMNTEAFF
.	few	TRBV27	TRBJ2-2	TGTGCCAGCAGTTTATACGGTGTGGGGGGAGACACCGGGGAGCTGTTTTTT	CASSLYGVGGDTGELFF
.	.	TRBV7-9	TRBJ1-4	TGTGCCAGCAGCGGCAGGGGAGCAACTAATGAAAAACTGTTTTTT	CASSGRGATNEKLFF
TRBD2	.	TRBV3-1/TRBV3-2	TRBJ2-2	TGTGCCAGCAGCCAAGATTACGGGGCCTCGACTAGCGGGGGGTTCACCGGGGAGCTGTTTTTT	CASSQDYGASTSGGFTGELFF
.	.	TRBV30	TRBJ2-7	TGTGCCTGGAGTGTTGGGCAGGGCTACGAGCAGTACTTC	CAWSVGQGYEQYF
TRBD1	once	TRBV4-1	TRBJ2-5	TGCGCCAGCAGCCAAGTCGAGGGGGCAGGGACCCAGTACTTC	CASSQVEGAGTQYF
.	.	TRBV9	TRBJ2-1	TGTGCCAGCAGCGCCACGGGGGGCGTTAACAATGAGCAGTTCTTC	CASSATGGVNNEQFF
TRBD1	.	TRBV5-4	TRBJ2-2	TGTGCCAGCAGCTTAATCAGGGGGATGGCCGGGGAGCTGTTTTTT	CASSLIRGMAGELFF
TRBD2	once	TRBV7-3	TRBJ2-1	TGTGCCAGCAGCTCAAGCGGGGGCAGCATAAATGAGCAGTTCTTC	CASSSSGGSINEQFF
TRBD1	.	TRBV5-1	TRBJ1-2	TGCGCCAGCAGCCCGACAGGGTGGGTCGGGTATGGCTACACCTTC	CASSPTGWVGYGYTF
.	.	TRBV7-8	TRBJ2-5	TGTGCCAGCAGCTTAGGCAGGGGGCGGGAGGAGACCCAGTACTTC	CASSLGRGREETQYF
TRBD1	.	TRBV2	TRBJ2-1	TGTGCCAGCAGTGAACCTCGGACAGGGGCCTCCTACAATGAGCAGTTCTTC	CASSEPRTGASYNEQFF
TRBD2	.	TRBV12-5	TRBJ2-1	TGTGCTAGTGGTGGACCCGGGACTAGCGGGGGGATCTACAATGAGCAGTTCTTC	CASGGPGTSGGIYNEQFF
TRBD2	.	TRBV5-1	TRBJ2-5	TGCGCCAGCAGTTCTCGAAGCGGGGGGGGCGAGACCCAGTACTTC	CASSSRSGGGETQYF
.	.	TRBV29-1	TRBJ2-3	TGCAGCGTTGCCACTCGAATCACAGATACGCAGTATTTT	CSVATRITDTQYF
TRBD1	.	TRBV7-6	TRBJ1-5	TGTGCCAGCAGCTTAGGCACAGGGGGCCATCAGCCCCAGCATTTT	CASSLGTGGHQPQHF
.	.	TRBV6-5	TRBJ1-5	TGTGCCAGCAGTTACGGGAGAGATCAGCCCCAGCATTTT	CASSYGRDQPQHF
TRBD1	.	TRBV5-6	TRBJ1-6	TGTGCCAGCAGCCTAAAAGGGACAGTGATTTCACCCCTCCACTTT	CASSLKGTVISPLHF
.	.	TRBV3-1/TRBV3-2	TRBJ1-5	TGTGCCAGCAGCCACCCCTTGAGCGGTGCTCAGCCCCAGCATTTT	CASSHPLSGAQPQHF
.	.	TRBV30	TRBJ1-3	TGTGCCTGGAGTCCCCTCCTCGGTGGAAACACCATATATTTT	CAWSPLLGGNTIYF
.	.	TRBV6-6	TRBJ2-3	TGTGCCAGCAGTTCCCCGACAGGCCTCACAGATACGCAGTATTTT	CASSSPTGLTDTQYF
TRBD2	.	TRBV5-6	TRBJ2-4	TGTGCCAGCAGCTTAGCGGGGGGGCCCAAAAACATTCAGTACTTC	CASSLAGGPKNIQYF
TRBD1	.	TRBV5-1	TRBJ1-2	TGCGCCAGCAGCCCAGGACAGGGGAACGGCTATGGCTACACCTTC	CASSPGQGNGYGYTF
.	.	TRBV7-9	TRBJ2-1	TGTGCCAGCAGCTTAGAGGGCGGGCCGGGTGAGCAGTTCTTC	CASSLEGGPGEQFF
.	.	TRBV4-3	TRBJ2-2	TGCGCCAGCAGCCAAGGTCGGAGGGAGTCGACGGACACCGGGGAGCTGTTTTTT	CASSQGRRESTDTGELFF
TRBD2	.	TRBV5-1	TRBJ2-2	TGCGCCAGCAGCCTCCCTATTAGCGGGGGCCTCACCGGGGAGCTGTTTTTT	CASSLPISGGLTGELFF
.	.	TRBV5-1	TRBJ2-5	TGCGCCAGCAGCGTTAAGACCCAGTACTTC	CASSVKTQYF
.	.	TRBV9	TRBJ2-1	TGTGCCAGCAGCCCCCCGCGCTACAATGAGCAGTTCTTC	CASSPPRYNEQFF
.	.	TRBV6-1	TRBJ2-7	TGTGCCAGCAGTGAAGGTCCTTCCCTCTACGAGCAGTACTTC	CASSEGPSLYEQYF
TRBD1	.	TRBV11-2	TRBJ1-1	TGTGCCAGCAGCCCAAACACAGGGGTGTGGACTGAAGCTTTCTTT	CASSPNTGVWTEAFF
TRBD2	.	TRBV9	TRBJ2-3	TGTGCCAGCAGCGTATGGCCTAGCGGGGGCACAGATACGCAGTATTTT	CASSVWPSGGTDTQYF
TRBD2	.	TRBV7-9	TRBJ2-5	TGTGCCAGCCGGGGGGTGGGAGAGACCCAGTACTTC	CASRGVGETQYF
.	.	TRBV10-1	TRBJ1-5	TGCGCCAGCAGTGAGGCGGGGACGATGGAGGGCCCTCGGGGCAATCAGCCCCAGCATTTT	CASSEAGTMEGPRGNQPQHF
.	few	TRBV5-5	TRBJ1-6	TGTGCCAGCAAGCGTCCGGCCGGCAAATATAATTCACCCCTCCACTTT	CASKRPAGKYNSPLHF